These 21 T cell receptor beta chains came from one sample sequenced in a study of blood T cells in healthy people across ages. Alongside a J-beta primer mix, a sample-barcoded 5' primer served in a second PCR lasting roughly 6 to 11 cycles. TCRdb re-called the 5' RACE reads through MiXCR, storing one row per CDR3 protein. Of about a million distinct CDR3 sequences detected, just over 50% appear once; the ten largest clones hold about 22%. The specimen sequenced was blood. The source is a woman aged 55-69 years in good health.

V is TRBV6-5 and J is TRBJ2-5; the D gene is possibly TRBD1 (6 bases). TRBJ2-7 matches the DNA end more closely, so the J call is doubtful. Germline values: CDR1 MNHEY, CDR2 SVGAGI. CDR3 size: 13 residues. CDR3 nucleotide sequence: TGTGCCAGCAGTGACACAGGGATGTACGAGCAGTACTTC. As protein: CASSDTGMYEQYF.

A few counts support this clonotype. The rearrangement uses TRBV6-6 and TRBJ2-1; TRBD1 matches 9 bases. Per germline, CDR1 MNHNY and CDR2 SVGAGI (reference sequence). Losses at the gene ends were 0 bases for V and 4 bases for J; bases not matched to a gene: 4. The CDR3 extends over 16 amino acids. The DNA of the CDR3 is TGTGCCAGCAGTTACTCGGGGACAGGGCTATACAATGAGCAGTTCTTC. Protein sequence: CASSYSGTGLYNEQFF.

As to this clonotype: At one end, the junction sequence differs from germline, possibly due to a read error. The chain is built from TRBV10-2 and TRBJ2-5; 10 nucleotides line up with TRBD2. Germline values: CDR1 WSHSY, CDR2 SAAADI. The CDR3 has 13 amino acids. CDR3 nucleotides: TGCGCCAGCCGGACTAGCGGTGAAGAGATCCAGTACTTC. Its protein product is CASRTSGEEIQYF.

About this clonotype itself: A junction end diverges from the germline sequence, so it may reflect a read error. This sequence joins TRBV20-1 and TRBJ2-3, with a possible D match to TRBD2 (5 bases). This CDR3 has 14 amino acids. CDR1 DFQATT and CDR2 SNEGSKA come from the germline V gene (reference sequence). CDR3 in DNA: TGCAGTGCTAGAGATGGGAGCAGACCCTATGAGCAGTACTTT. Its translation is CSARDGSRPYEQYF.

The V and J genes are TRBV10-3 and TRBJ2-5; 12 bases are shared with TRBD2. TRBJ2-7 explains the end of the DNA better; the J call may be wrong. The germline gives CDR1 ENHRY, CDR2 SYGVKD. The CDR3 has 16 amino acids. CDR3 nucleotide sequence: TGTGCCATCAGTGGGTGGACTAGCGGGATTCCCTACGAGCAGTACTTC. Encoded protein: CAISGWTSGIPYEQYF.

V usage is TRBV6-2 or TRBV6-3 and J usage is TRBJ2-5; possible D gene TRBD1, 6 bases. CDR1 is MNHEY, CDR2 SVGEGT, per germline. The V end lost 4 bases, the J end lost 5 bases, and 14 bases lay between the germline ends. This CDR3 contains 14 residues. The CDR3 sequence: CASSFQGLRETQYF. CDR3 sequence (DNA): TGTGCCAGCAGTTTTCAGGGGTTACGGGAGACCCAGTACTTC.

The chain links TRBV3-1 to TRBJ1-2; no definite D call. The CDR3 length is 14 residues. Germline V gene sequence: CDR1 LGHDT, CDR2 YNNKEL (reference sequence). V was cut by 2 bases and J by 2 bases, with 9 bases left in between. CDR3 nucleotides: TGTGCCAGCAGCCAATTGCTGGCCAACTATGGCTACACCTTC. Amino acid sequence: CASSQLLANYGYTF.

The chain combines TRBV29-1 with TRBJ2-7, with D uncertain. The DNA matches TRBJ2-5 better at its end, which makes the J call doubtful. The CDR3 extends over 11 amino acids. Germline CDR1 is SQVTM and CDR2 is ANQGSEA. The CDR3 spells CSVAPAETQYF. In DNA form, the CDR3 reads TGCAGCGTTGCCCCGGCGGAGACCCAGTACTTC.

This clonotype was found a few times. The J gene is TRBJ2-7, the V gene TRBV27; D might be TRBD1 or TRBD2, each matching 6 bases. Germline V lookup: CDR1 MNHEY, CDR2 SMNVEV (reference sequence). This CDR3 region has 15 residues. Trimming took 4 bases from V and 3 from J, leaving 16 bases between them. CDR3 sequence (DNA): TGTGCCAGCAGTTATGTCGGGGGCCCTCACTACGAGCAGTACTTC. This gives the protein CASSYVGGPHYEQYF.

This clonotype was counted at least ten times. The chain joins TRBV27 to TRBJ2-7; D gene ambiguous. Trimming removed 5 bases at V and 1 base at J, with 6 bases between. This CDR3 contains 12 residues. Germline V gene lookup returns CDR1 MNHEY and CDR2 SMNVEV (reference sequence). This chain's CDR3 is CASSPGSYEQYF. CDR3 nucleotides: TGTGCCAGCAGTCCCGGGTCCTACGAGCAGTACTTC.

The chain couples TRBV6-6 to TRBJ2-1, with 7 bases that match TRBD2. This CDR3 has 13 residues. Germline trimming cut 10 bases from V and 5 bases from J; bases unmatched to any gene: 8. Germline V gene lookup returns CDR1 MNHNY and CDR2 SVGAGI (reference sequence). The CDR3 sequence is CANRAGNNNEQFF. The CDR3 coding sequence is TGTGCCAACCGAGCGGGGAATAACAATGAGCAGTTCTTC.

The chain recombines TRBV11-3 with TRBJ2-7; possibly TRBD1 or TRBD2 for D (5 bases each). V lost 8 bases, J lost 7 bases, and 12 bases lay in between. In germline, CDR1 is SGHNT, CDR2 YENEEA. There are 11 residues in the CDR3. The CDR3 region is CASGGTKEQYF. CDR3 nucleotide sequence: TGTGCCAGCGGGGGAACTAAGGAGCAGTACTTC.

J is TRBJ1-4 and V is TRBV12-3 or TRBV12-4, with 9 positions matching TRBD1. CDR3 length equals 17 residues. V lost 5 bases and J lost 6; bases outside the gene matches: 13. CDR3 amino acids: CASSPTGQGMEDEKLFF. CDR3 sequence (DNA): TGTGCCAGCAGTCCAACCGGACAGGGGATGGAGGATGAAAAACTGTTTTTT.

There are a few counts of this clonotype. This CDR3 reads CASSLVPSYRNTEAFF. DNA for the CDR3: TGTGCCAGCAGCTTGGTACCGAGCTACAGGAACACTGAAGCTTTCTTT. The rearrangement uses TRBV5-6 and TRBJ1-1; no reliable D call. The CDR3 runs to 16 residues. Germline values: CDR1 SGHDT, CDR2 YYEEEE. V gave up 0 bases and J gave up 1 base, with 13 bases separating them.

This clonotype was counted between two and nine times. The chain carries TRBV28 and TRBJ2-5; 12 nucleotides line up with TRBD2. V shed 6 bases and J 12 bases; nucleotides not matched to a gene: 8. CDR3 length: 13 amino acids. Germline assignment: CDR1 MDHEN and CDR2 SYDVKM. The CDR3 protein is CASRQFASGREYF. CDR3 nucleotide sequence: TGTGCCAGCAGACAGTTTGCTAGCGGGAGGGAGTACTTC.

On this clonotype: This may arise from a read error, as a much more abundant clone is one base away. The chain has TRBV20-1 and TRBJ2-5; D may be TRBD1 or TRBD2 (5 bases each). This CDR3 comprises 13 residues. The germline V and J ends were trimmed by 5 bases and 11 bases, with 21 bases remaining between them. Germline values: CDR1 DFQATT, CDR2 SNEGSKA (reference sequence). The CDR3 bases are TGCAGTGCTCTGGGTCGGGGCGCCCAATTGCAGTACTTC. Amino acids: CSALGRGAQLQYF.

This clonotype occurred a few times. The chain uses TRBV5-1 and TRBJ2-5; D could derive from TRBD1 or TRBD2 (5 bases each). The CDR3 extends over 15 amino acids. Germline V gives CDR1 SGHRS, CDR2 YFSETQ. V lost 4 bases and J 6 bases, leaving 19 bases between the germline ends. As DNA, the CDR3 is TGCGCCAGCAGCACGGGACCCGACCCTAGGCAGACCCAGTACTTC. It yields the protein CASSTGPDPRQTQYF.

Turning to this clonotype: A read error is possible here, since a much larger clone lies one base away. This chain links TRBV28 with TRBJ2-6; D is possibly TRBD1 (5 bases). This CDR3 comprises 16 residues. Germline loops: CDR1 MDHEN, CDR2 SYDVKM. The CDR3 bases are TGTGCCGGCAGTCTAGAGACAGTCTCTGGGGCCAACGTCCTGACTTTC. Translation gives CAGSLETVSGANVLTF.

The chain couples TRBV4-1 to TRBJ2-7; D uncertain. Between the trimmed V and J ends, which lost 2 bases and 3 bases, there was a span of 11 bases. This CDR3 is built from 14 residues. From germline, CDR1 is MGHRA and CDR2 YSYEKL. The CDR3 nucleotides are TGCGCCAGCAGCCAACCTGGGCCCCTCTACGAGCAGTACTTC. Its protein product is CASSQPGPLYEQYF.

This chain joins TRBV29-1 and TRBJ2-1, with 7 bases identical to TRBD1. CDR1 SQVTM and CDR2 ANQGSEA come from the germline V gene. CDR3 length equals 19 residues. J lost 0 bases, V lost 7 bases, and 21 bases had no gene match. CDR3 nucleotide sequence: TGCAGCGCGAAAGGGACAGCCTCAATGGAAACCATCTCCTACAATGAGCAGTTCTTC. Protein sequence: CSAKGTASMETISYNEQFF.

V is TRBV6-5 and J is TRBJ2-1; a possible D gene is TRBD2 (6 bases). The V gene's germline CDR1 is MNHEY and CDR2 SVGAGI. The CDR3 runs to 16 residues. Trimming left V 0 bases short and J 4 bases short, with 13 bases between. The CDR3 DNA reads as TGTGCCAGCAGTTACTCGGGTAGCGGAGATTACAATGAGCAGTTCTTC. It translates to CASSYSGSGDYNEQFF.